One sample yielded the 7 T cell receptor beta chains listed below, sequenced in a study of glioma-infiltrating T cells. The iRepertoire nested amplicon-rescue multiplex PCR amplified TCR alpha and beta CDR3s from RNA. TCRdb analysed the multiplex PCR reads with MiXCR anew, one entry per CDR3 protein. Of about 22,000 distinct CDR3 sequences in the sample, about 26% are singletons; the top ten hold about an eighth. What was sequenced was glioma tissue, nonneoplastic brain tissue, or PBMCs (not recorded which). Receptor source: a human donor with low-grade glioma or glioblastoma, undergoing nonglioma brain surgery, or in good health (not recorded which).

By frequency in the sample, this clonotype is medium-sized. This chain connects TRBV12-5 to TRBJ2-3, with D maybe TRBD2 (6 bases). This CDR3 has 14 amino acids. Germline CDR1 LGHNT, CDR2 FRNRAP. Trimming cost V 0 bases and J 4 bases, with 8 bases left between them. CDR3 nucleotide sequence: TGTGCTAGTGGTTTGGTCGGGAGCGCAGATACGCAGTATTTT. Translating it yields CASGLVGSADTQYF.

The rearrangement uses TRBV18 and TRBJ1-5; the match to TRBD1 covers 7 bases. The CDR3 totals 14 residues. Looked up from germline, CDR1 is KGHSH and CDR2 is LQKENI. V trimming: 3 bases; J trimming: 6 bases; junction bases outside the gene matches: 5. The CDR3 here is CASSPEQGGQPQHF. Written as DNA, the CDR3 is TGTGCCAGCTCACCCGAGCAGGGGGGTCAGCCCCAGCATTTT.

This chain joins TRBV29-1 and TRBJ2-7, with unresolved D. Germline CDR1 is SQVTM and CDR2 is ANQGSEA. CDR3 length equals 13 residues. V was trimmed by 2 bases and J by 3 bases, leaving 11 bases between them. The chain's CDR3 is CSVESVKDYEQYF. The DNA of the CDR3 is TGCAGCGTTGAATCGGTGAAAGACTACGAGCAGTACTTC.

The gene calls are TRBV7-8 and TRBJ2-4; no firm D call. The CDR3 extends over 13 amino acids. The V gene lost 1 base and the J gene lost 7 bases, with 8 bases spanning the gap. The germline V gene encodes CDR1 SGHVS and CDR2 FQNEAQ. CDR3 coding DNA: TGTGCCAGCAGCTTAGTCGTCGGGAACATTCAGTACTTC. It translates to CASSLVVGNIQYF.

In regard to this clonotype: At one boundary the junction diverges from the germline segment, which might be a read error. The chain recombines TRBV18 with TRBJ2-1, with D tentatively TRBD1 (6 bases). Germline V gene sequence: CDR1 KGHSH, CDR2 LQKENI. This CDR3 is 15 amino acids long. CDR3 in DNA: TGTGCCAGCTCTCCACGACAGGCTGGCTGGGGTGAGCAGTTCTTC. Translated, it gives CASSPRQAGWGEQFF.

About this clonotype: A much larger clone sits a single nucleotide away, making a read error possible. The chain links TRBV3-1 to TRBJ2-7; D gene uncertain. This CDR3 spans 12 amino acids. Germline loops: CDR1 LGHDT, CDR2 YNNKEL (reference sequence). The V and J ends lost 2 bases and 7 bases respectively, with 9 bases between them. This chain's CDR3 is CASSQHYNEQYF. The CDR3 DNA follows: TGTGCCAGCAGCCAACATTACAATGAGCAGTACTTC.

Remarks on this clonotype: This clone may be a read error of a much larger clone one base away. The V call is TRBV27, the J call TRBJ1-5; D is uncertain. CDR1 MNHEY and CDR2 SMNVEV come from the germline V gene (reference sequence). The CDR3 has 12 amino acids. V was clipped by 0 bases and J by 11 bases, with 8 bases between them. In DNA, the CDR3 is TGTGCCAGCAGTTTATCAGGGCAGACCCAGCATTTT. Its protein product is CASSLSGQTQHF.